This T cell receptor (beta chain) originates from a study of shared clonotypes between healthy human individuals (dated by TCRdb to 2020 to 2022). For the study in its entirety: The cohort included a few men and a couple of women between 18 and 49 years of age. The study deeply sequenced blood TCR repertoires of about 5 healthy adults to estimate repertoire size and the extent of clonotype sharing between individuals. To increase sequencing depth and limit assay-specific biases, TCR repertoire library preparation and sequencing were carried out by different laboratories using diverse techniques. Per donor, three plates each were used for CD4 naive and CD4 memory, two for CD8 naive, and one for CD8 memory. Each donor's leukapheresis produced roughly between about 0.9 and 9.5 billion PBMCs. The paper's findings and limits, for the study overall: The small number of donors limited the genetic and exposure-history diversity represented. Based on pairwise subsampling, the degree of clonotype sharing among donors was expected to be affected by sequencing depth. Naive subsets generally had larger estimated clonotype richness than memory subsets did. Compared with non-shared clonotypes, clonotypes shared by all four sorted-subset donors had higher generation probabilities. Even with the large sequencing depth, rarefaction of the sorted-subset datasets indicated that sequencing was incomplete. Sampling was restricted to blood, and TCR repertoires in tissues likely differ from the TCR repertoires found in blood. Across a handful of donors, roughly 5.4% of naive CD4, 3% to 4% of naive CD8, about 2.3% of memory CD4, and 0.3% to 0.45% of memory CD8 clonotypes were shared.

Including the terminal cysteine and phenylalanine, the CDR3 comprises 15 residues. Of the read, only the CDR3 DNA is kept; its 45 bases are in frame from base 1. For CDR1 and CDR2, the germline V gene lists SGHRS and YFSETQ. V drops 4 bases and J drops 7 bases, leaving 20 bases in between. Using the deep immunoSEQ assay, multiplex PCR amplified TCR CDR3 regions from genomic DNA. For each cell subset, the extracted genomic DNA was distributed evenly across all wells of several immunoSEQ 96-well plates, and each plate served as one replicate. Each replicate PCR for sorted subsets received about 210 ng genomic DNA, equal to about 30,000 T cell genomes. The purified libraries were quantified using a Qubit 3.0 fluorometer, sized with a Bioanalyzer 2100, and then quantified again using the KAPA Library Quantification kit. Each immunoSEQ 96-well plate was sequenced on its own single-read 150-cycle Illumina NextSeq 550 flow cell. The study's processing was this. The immunoSEQ output contained only junctional sequences without quality scores, so filtering could not match that applied to full-length reads. To assign V/J genes and CDR3, sequences were annotated against IMGT germline references using PyIR, a Python wrapper for IgBLAST v1.9. Reads with weak V/J assignments (E-value above 1e-6), missing CDR3, stop codons, out-of-frame junctions, or ambiguous translated residues were removed. A V3J clonotype was defined by an identical inferred V gene, J gene, and CDR3 amino acid sequence. Percentage overlap between repertoires was calculated by dividing the number of shared unique clonotypes by the size of the smaller repertoire. RTK rarefaction, the Chao1 estimator, and Recon v2.1 estimates of unobserved clonotypes were used to assess repertoire richness. OLGA was used to compute generation probabilities for all TCRbeta clonotypes that the gDNA method yielded from several donors. TCRdb stores this immuneACCESS table with in-frame sequences only. Part of the clones is absent; in the studies checked, under half of the shortfall reflects unresolved V genes, and no reason is known for the rest. V and J calls and clone size are given by that table; D and trimming were obtained from the DNA. Recorded for this sample are 850,000 to 1,100,000 clones; about 80% of them occurred a single time. The top ten hold approximately 0.9% of the sample.

In the case of this clone: Its specific antigen is unknown. No per-base quality is available; no much larger clone lies one base away.

Donors were healthy HIV-negative adults with no recently reported acute infections or vaccinations. Every donor was a Caucasian adult residing in Nashville, Tennessee, USA. CD4+ T cells were enriched by magnetic negative selection; naive cells were then positively selected on CD45RA, and the negative fraction formed the memory subset. Blood was collected by leukapheresis, and PBMCs were isolated by Ficoll-Histopaque density gradient centrifugation and then cryopreserved in liquid nitrogen vapor phase. Analytical flow cytometry was used to check the purity and quantity of every magnetically sorted T cell population. Genomic DNA was isolated from every sorted fraction and measured by UV absorbance on a Nanodrop 2000c.

Recombination linked TRBV5-1 to TRBJ1-2, with the D gene too uncertain to name. The TCR comes from a man between 18 and 35 years old in good health. Some clones in this sample may be carry-over from other donors' samples. Sequences were obtained from memory CD4+ T cells from PBMCs. The cell subset or site label here, explained by the study, means: CD45RA-negative fraction. The CDR3 region: CASSGEGWGLSGYTF. The sequenced DNA: TGCGCCAGCAGCGGCGAAGGTTGGGGTCTGAGTGGCTACACCTTC.